What follows are 23 T cell receptor beta chains derived from one specimen sequenced in a study of CD8 T cells in Susac syndrome. Reverse transcription of roughly 0.5 to 1 ug RNA was performed with random hexamers. Each CDR3 protein gets one entry after TCRdb re-called the immunoSEQ multiplex PCR reads with MiXCR. The sample has approximately 280,000 distinct CDR3 sequences, 70% to 90% seen once. Sequencing used CD8+ T cells from PBMCs. The receptors were sampled from a human donor with multiple sclerosis.

CDR3 region: CASSQDLVRHHQETQYF. The DNA for the CDR3 is TGTGCCAGCAGCCAAGATCTTGTTAGGCACCACCAAGAGACCCAGTACTTC. The chain carries TRBV3-1 and TRBJ2-5; D not certain. With 0 bases removed from V and 0 bases from J, the gap between germline ends came to 14 bases. CDR3 length: 17 residues. Germline V gene sequence: CDR1 LGHDT, CDR2 YNNKEL (reference sequence).

V and J are TRBV2 and TRBJ1-4; TRBD1 matches at 9 bases. Germline V CDR1 and CDR2: SNHLY, FYNNEI. This CDR3 is 13 amino acids long. V shed 10 bases and J 4 bases; nucleotides not matched to a gene: 4. The CDR3 spells CATLTGGNEKLFF. The CDR3 coding sequence is TGTGCCACCCTGACAGGGGGTAATGAAAAACTGTTTTTT.

This chain connects TRBV11-3 to TRBJ2-2; 8 bases are shared with TRBD1. With 6 bases clipped from V and 7 bases from J, the junction kept 4 bases outside the gene matches. In germline, CDR1 is SGHNT, CDR2 YENEEA. The CDR3 has 13 residues. CDR3 sequence: CASSLQGVGELFF. DNA for the CDR3: TGTGCCAGCAGTCTACAGGGGGTCGGGGAGCTGTTTTTT.

In this sample, this clonotype turned up once. J is TRBJ2-3 and V is TRBV24-1, with TRBD2 identical over 10 bases. Per germline, CDR1 KGHDR and CDR2 SFDVKD. This CDR3 region has 16 residues. V was clipped by 2 bases and J by 3 bases; unmatched bases: 4. CDR3 DNA sequence: TGTGCCACCAGTGATTCCGGACTAGCGGTAACAGATACGCAGTATTTT. This codes for CATSDSGLAVTDTQYF.

This clonotype has a handful of counts. The chain recombines TRBV7-9 with TRBJ2-3; maybe TRBD1 (5 bases). Trimming took 1 base from V and 10 from J, leaving 9 bases between them. Looked up from germline, CDR1 is SEHNR and CDR2 is FQNEAQ (reference sequence). This CDR3 has 12 amino acids. The CDR3 DNA reads TGTGCCAGCAGCTTAGGGGGCGCACCGCAGTATTTT. It specifies CASSLGGAPQYF.

The V and J genes are TRBV19 and TRBJ2-3, with 7 nucleotides matching TRBD2. V gave up 5 bases and J gave up 1 base; unmatched junction bases: 9. This CDR3 has 16 residues. Per the germline V gene, CDR1 is LNHDA and CDR2 is SQIVND (reference sequence). The CDR3 nucleotides read TGTGCCAGTAGTTGGCGGCGGGAGAAGGGCACAGATACGCAGTATTTT. This codes for CASSWRREKGTDTQYF.

This chain uses TRBV11-2 with TRBJ2-5; the D call may be TRBD1 or TRBD2 (5 bases each). The CDR3 contains 15 residues. Looked up from germline, CDR1 is SGHAT and CDR2 is FQNNGV. Trimming left V 5 bases short and J 4 bases short, with 17 bases between. CDR3 DNA: TGTGCCAGCAGCCTACGGGACGGGCTTCCAGAGACCCAGTACTTC. This translates into CASSLRDGLPETQYF.

This clonotype was counted a single time. The chain uses TRBV27 and TRBJ1-2; 8 nucleotides line up with TRBD1. The CDR3 is 13 amino acids. V shed 5 bases, J shed 8 bases, and the junction held 7 bases outside the gene matches. The germline V gene has CDR1 MNHEY and CDR2 SMNVEV (reference sequence). The chain's CDR3 is CASSHPGGGGYTF. The DNA for the CDR3 is TGTGCCAGCAGTCATCCAGGGGGCGGGGGCTACACCTTC.

On this clonotype: Relative to the germline gene, one junction end is altered; a read error may explain this. V gene TRBV9 combines with J gene TRBJ1-5, with no clear D. This CDR3 is built from 15 residues. Germline V gene sequence: CDR1 SGDLS, CDR2 YYNGEE. The CDR3 sequence: CASSVEGRFNRPQHF. CDR3 nucleotides: TGTGCCAGCAGCGTAGAGGGTAGGTTCAATCGGCCCCAGCATTTT.

This chain joins TRBV15 and TRBJ2-2; the D is unclear. The CDR3 runs 14 residues. V shed 6 bases and J shed 4 bases, with 12 bases lying between them. From germline, CDR1 is LNHNV and CDR2 YYDKDF (reference sequence). The CDR3 region is CATRGRKTTGELFF. CDR3 bases: TGTGCCACCAGGGGTCGAAAGACCACCGGGGAGCTGTTTTTT.

The V and J genes are TRBV20-1 and TRBJ2-4; D is undetermined. CDR3 length: 16 residues. V dropped 3 bases and J dropped 0 bases, with 15 bases sitting between them. Germline loops: CDR1 DFQATT, CDR2 SNEGSKA (reference sequence). The CDR3 here is CSASKSRLLAKNIQYF. The CDR3 DNA sequence: TGCAGTGCTAGTAAATCCAGACTCCTAGCCAAAAACATTCAGTACTTC.

The count of this clonotype is one. This chain connects TRBV6-1 to TRBJ1-1; weak D call: TRBD1 (6 bases). From germline, CDR1 is MNHNS and CDR2 SASEGT. This CDR3 is built from 16 residues. V gave up 6 bases and J gave up 2 bases, with 19 bases separating them. The CDR3 nucleotides read TGTGCCAGCAGCCACAACTTGGGGGGCCTTAACACTGAAGCTTTCTTT. It encodes CASSHNLGGLNTEAFF.

This chain connects TRBV2 to TRBJ1-2, with D maybe TRBD1 (5 bases). Trimming pared 7 bases from V and 0 bases from J, leaving 15 bases between. The CDR3 loop spans 15 amino acids. Germline V gene lookup returns CDR1 SNHLY and CDR2 FYNNEI. The CDR3 region is CASTNARAANYGYTF. CDR3 DNA: TGTGCCAGCACCAACGCCAGGGCAGCTAACTATGGCTACACCTTC.

This clonotype was observed a few times. This chain joins TRBV5-4 and TRBJ2-3; no firm D call. The CDR3 runs to 17 residues. The germline V and J ends were trimmed by 0 bases and 1 base, with 15 bases remaining between them. CDR1 and CDR2 (germline): SGHNT, YYREEE (reference sequence). CDR3 sequence reads: CASSLDRARPGTDTQYF. CDR3 DNA sequence: TGTGCCAGCAGCTTGGATCGGGCGCGGCCGGGCACAGATACGCAGTATTTT.

The J gene is TRBJ1-5, the V gene TRBV11-2; TRBD1 matches at 10 bases. There are 20 residues in the CDR3. The junction had 20 bases not matched to a gene; V was cut back by 3 bases and J by 6 bases. Germline values: CDR1 SGHAT, CDR2 FQNNGV. CDR3 nucleotide sequence: TGTGCCAGCAGCTTTCCCCAAAACCTTACCGGGACAGGGGTTCGTCAGCCCCAGCATTTT. Protein sequence: CASSFPQNLTGTGVRQPQHF.

The chain combines TRBV2 with TRBJ1-1; 8 nucleotides match TRBD1. The CDR3 loop spans 13 amino acids. The V gene end was trimmed by 8 bases and the J gene end by 0 bases; junction bases not matched to a gene: 2. The germline V gene encodes CDR1 SNHLY and CDR2 FYNNEI. In nucleotides, the CDR3 is TGTGCCAGCCCAGGGGGCTTGAACACTGAAGCTTTCTTT. This encodes CASPGGLNTEAFF.

The chain links TRBV9 to TRBJ2-1; D tentatively fits TRBD1 or TRBD2 (5 bases each). The CDR3 runs to 15 residues. Trimming left V 4 bases short and J 5 bases short, with 16 bases between. The germline CDR1 and CDR2 sequences are SGDLS and YYNGEE. The CDR3 DNA follows: TGTGCCAGCAGCCCGATGGGACGGCCTAACAATGAGCAGTTCTTC. Its protein is CASSPMGRPNNEQFF.

The chain uses TRBV6-4 and TRBJ1-3, with D perhaps matching TRBD1 (6 bases). CDR1 and CDR2 (germline): MRHNA, SNTAGT. V was trimmed by 11 bases and J by 0 bases, leaving 14 bases between them. This CDR3 comprises 14 residues. DNA for the CDR3: TGTGCCCCAAGGACAGTCAGCTCTGGAAACACCATATATTTT. Its protein product is CAPRTVSSGNTIYF.

The chain links TRBV20-1 to TRBJ1-6; TRBD1 might be the D (5 bases). CDR1 is DFQATT, CDR2 SNEGSKA, per germline (reference sequence). The CDR3 covers 10 residues. DNA of the CDR3: TGCAGCACCTCGGGGGTCCCCCTCCACTTT. Translated: CSTSGVPLHF.

The V call is TRBV30, the J call TRBJ1-1; D is uncertain. The germline V gene has CDR1 GTSNPN and CDR2 SVGIG (reference sequence). The CDR3 spans 11 residues. Trimming stripped 8 bases from V and 2 bases from J, with 9 bases between. CDR3 amino acids: CAGRKNTEAFF. In DNA form, the CDR3 reads TGTGCCGGACGCAAAAACACTGAAGCTTTCTTT. Supplemented by reference TRBV30 and TRBJ1-1, the full variable domain reads SQTIHQWPATLVQPVGSPLSLECTVEGTSNPNLYWYRQAAGRGLQLLFYSVGIGQISSEVPQNLSASRPQDRQFILSSKKLLLSDSGFYLCAGRKNTEAFFGQGTRLTVV.

The chain joins TRBV2 to TRBJ2-7, with a tentative D call TRBD2 (6 bases). Between the trimmed V and J ends, which lost 3 bases and 5 bases, there was a span of 11 bases. Germline V CDR1 and CDR2: SNHLY, FYNNEI. CDR3 length: 13 residues. In DNA form, the CDR3 reads TGTGCCAGCAGTGACGCGGGAATTGACGAGCAGTACTTC. It yields the protein CASSDAGIDEQYF.

The chain couples TRBV20-1 to TRBJ1-3; D is uncertain. Trimming cost V 2 bases and J 0 bases, with 8 bases left between them. CDR3 length: 14 residues. Germline-derived CDR1 and CDR2 are DFQATT and SNEGSKA (reference sequence). The CDR3 protein is CSARPEISGNTIYF. CDR3 bases: TGCAGTGCTAGACCAGAGATCTCTGGAAACACCATATATTTT.

The chain is built from TRBV28 and TRBJ2-7; a possible D gene is TRBD2 (5 bases). The length of the CDR3 is 17 residues. V lost 5 bases and J lost 0, with 20 bases in between. Per the germline V gene, CDR1 is MDHEN and CDR2 is SYDVKM. CDR3 loop: CASSRFPRTRSSYEQYF. For the CDR3, the DNA is TGTGCCAGCAGTCGATTCCCGAGGACTCGTAGCTCCTACGAGCAGTACTTC.